A single sample is the source of the 16 T cell receptor beta chains below, sequenced in a study of molecular identifiers for immune sequencing clone quantification. TCRdb used MiXCR to reprocess the PCR reads, holding one entry per CDR3 protein. The data show fewer than 25,000 distinct CDR3 sequences, roughly 18% seen once. Specimen: naive CD8+ T cells from blood, with Jurkat cell RNA spiked in. The subset is: FACS-sorted CD8+CD4-CCR7+CD45RA+ naive T cells. Every receptor here comes from a human donor in good health. Some libraries in this study had Jurkat cell RNA spiked in.

A note on this clonotype: This may stem from a read error, because a much larger clone lies one nucleotide away. The chain has TRBV27 and TRBJ2-7, with 10 bases fitting TRBD1. From germline, CDR1 is MNHEY and CDR2 SMNVEV (reference sequence). V dropped 8 bases and J dropped 2; count of bases not matched to a gene: 9. This CDR3 region has 15 residues. CDR3 bases: TGTGCCAGCGGCTCAGGGACAGGGGTCCCCTACGAGCAGTACTTC. This translates into CASGSGTGVPYEQYF.

This clonotype was detected ten times or more. The J gene is TRBJ2-7, the V gene TRBV6-5, with a weak D call TRBD2 (5 bases). V was shortened by 2 bases and J by 2 bases, with 13 bases between the two germline ends. Per germline, CDR1 MNHEY and CDR2 SVGAGI. This CDR3 contains 15 residues. The CDR3 region has the DNA TGTGCCAGCAGTTACGGTCCTAGCCAGGCCTACGAGCAGTACTTC. It specifies CASSYGPSQAYEQYF.

This clonotype appeared many times. The CDR3 loop reads CASRPVGGTTRGYTF. The CDR3 DNA sequence: TGTGCCAGCAGACCAGTGGGGGGGACCACTCGAGGCTACACCTTC. V and J are TRBV28 and TRBJ1-2; a possible D gene is TRBD1 (5 bases). Trimming took off 6 bases at V and 8 bases at J, with 22 bases between the two ends. The length of the CDR3 is 15 residues. The germline CDR1 and CDR2 sequences are MDHEN and SYDVKM.

This clonotype was recorded at least ten times. The V and J genes are TRBV6-5 and TRBJ2-3; D is unresolved. Germline lookup yields CDR1 MNHEY and CDR2 SVGAGI. The CDR3 covers 13 residues. Trimming took 2 bases from V and 1 from J, leaving 4 bases between them. The CDR3 loop is CASSYLRTDTQYF. As DNA, the CDR3 is TGTGCCAGCAGTTACCTCCGCACAGATACGCAGTATTTT.

This clonotype was recorded at least ten times. V is TRBV7-9 and J is TRBJ1-1; D uncertain. V was pared by 2 bases and J by 1 base, with 5 bases between. CDR1 is SEHNR and CDR2 is FQNEAQ in the germline V gene (reference sequence). This CDR3 has 13 residues. The CDR3 DNA is TGTGCCAGCAGCTTATCCAGGAACACTGAAGCTTTCTTT. Its protein is CASSLSRNTEAFF.

The gene calls are TRBV12-3 or TRBV12-4 and TRBJ1-5, with 7 bases lining up with TRBD1. The CDR3 has 15 amino acids. Trimming took 2 bases from V and 4 from J; bases not matched to a gene: 5. The chain's CDR3 is CASSLSSGGNQPQHF. The CDR3 nucleotides are TGTGCCAGCAGTTTAAGCTCAGGGGGAAATCAGCCCCAGCATTTT.

This clonotype came up many times. The chain uses TRBV6-5 and TRBJ1-5; 8 bases map to TRBD1. V was clipped by 6 bases and J by 0 bases; unmatched bases: 13. This CDR3 contains 18 residues. CDR1 MNHEY and CDR2 SVGAGI come from the germline V gene. CDR3 coding DNA: TGTGCCAGCAGCCTTGGGGCAGGGGGCGTCTATAGCAATCAGCCCCAGCATTTT. Translating it yields CASSLGAGGVYSNQPQHF.

There are many counts of this clonotype. V gene TRBV4-1 combines with J gene TRBJ2-7, with D unclear. The CDR3 is 14 amino acids. The ends were cut back, 0 bases at V and 4 bases at J, with 10 bases in the middle. From germline, CDR1 is MGHRA and CDR2 YSYEKL. The CDR3 DNA sequence: TGCGCCAGCAGCCAAGAAGGTCCGGTTTACGAGCAGTACTTC. Protein: CASSQEGPVYEQYF.

As for this clonotype: This may be a read error, as it is one base from a much larger clone. V and J are TRBV6-5 and TRBJ2-7; D possibly corresponds to TRBD2 (6 bases). Deletions cut 1 base from V and 9 bases from J, with 19 bases between. The V gene's germline CDR1 is MNHEY and CDR2 SVGAGI. This CDR3 region has 15 residues. CDR3 DNA: TGTGCCAGCAGTTACTTGGGGGGAAGTTCCGACGGGCAGTACTTC. This translates into CASSYLGGSSDGQYF.

This clonotype was detected many times. The rearrangement links TRBV9 to TRBJ1-1; 9 bases are shared with TRBD1. The CDR3 is made up of 15 amino acids. Germline trimming cut 0 bases from V and 5 bases from J; bases unmatched to any gene: 5. Germline CDR1 SGDLS, CDR2 YYNGEE. This CDR3 reads CASSVGGTGPTEAFF. In DNA, the CDR3 is TGTGCCAGCAGCGTAGGAGGGACAGGGCCAACTGAAGCTTTCTTT. The complete variable domain, with remaining parts taken from reference TRBV9 and TRBJ1-1, reads DSGVTQTPKHLITATGQRVTLRCSPRSGDLSVYWYQQSLDQGLQFLIQYYNGEERAKGNILERFSAQQFPDLHSELNLSSLELGDSALYFCASSVGGTGPTEAFFGQGTRLTVV.

This clonotype has a count of ten or more. This chain connects TRBV6-5 to TRBJ2-3, with a weak D call TRBD1 (5 bases). Germline-derived CDR1 and CDR2 are MNHEY and SVGAGI. Trimming left V 4 bases short and J 3 bases short, with 11 bases between. This CDR3 spans 14 amino acids. CDR3 sequence: CASSLGRGTDTQYF. CDR3 in DNA: TGTGCCAGCAGTTTAGGAAGGGGAACAGATACGCAGTATTTT.

This clonotype was counted at least ten times. This CDR3 reads CASSSGSGVHEQYF. The DNA for the CDR3 is TGTGCCAGCAGTTCTGGGTCAGGGGTTCACGAGCAGTACTTC. This rearrangement joins TRBV28 to TRBJ2-7; the D gene is possibly TRBD1 (6 bases). Per germline, CDR1 MDHEN and CDR2 SYDVKM. Between the trimmed V and J ends, which lost 4 bases and 5 bases, there was a span of 15 bases. This CDR3 spans 14 amino acids.

By sample share, this clonotype is medium-sized. The J gene is TRBJ2-5, the V gene TRBV23-1, with 7 bases aligning to TRBD1. TRBV23-1 is identified as an open reading frame with a role that is uncertain. The CDR3 sequence is 14 residues long. V lost 5 bases to trimming and J lost 4 bases; unmatched junction nucleotides: 7. CDR3: CASSYGTVGETQYF. CDR3 sequence (DNA): TGCGCCAGCAGTTACGGGACAGTCGGAGAGACCCAGTACTTC.

This clonotype came up many times. The gene calls are TRBV11-2 and TRBJ1-4; TRBD1 matches at 9 bases. CDR1 and CDR2 (germline): SGHAT, FQNNGV. This CDR3 comprises 14 residues. V lost 3 bases and J lost 11; bases outside the gene matches: 7. The CDR3 coding sequence is TGTGCCAGCAGCTTGGTACAGGGGGCGGGGAAACTGTTTTTT. Protein sequence: CASSLVQGAGKLFF.

The V gene is TRBV7-8, the J gene TRBJ2-7; TRBD2 might be the D (5 bases). This CDR3 spans 16 amino acids. The germline V gene encodes CDR1 SGHVS and CDR2 FQNEAQ. V dropped 1 base and J dropped 1 base, with 14 bases sitting between them. The CDR3 nucleotides are TGTGCCAGCAGCTTAGACGAGGGCGTTCGGTCCTACGAGCAGTACTTC. Translated: CASSLDEGVRSYEQYF.

This clonotype appeared many times. This chain uses TRBV7-9 with TRBJ1-1; no clear D gene. Trimming took off 4 bases at V and 7 bases at J, with 13 bases between the two ends. From germline, CDR1 is SEHNR and CDR2 FQNEAQ (reference sequence). The CDR3 runs to 13 residues. In nucleotides, the CDR3 is TGTGCCAGCAGCTCACTCTCGGACCTTGAAGCTTTCTTT. It yields the protein CASSSLSDLEAFF.